This record looks at one T cell receptor beta chain sequence and its context. Its target is unknown. Cells designated naive CD8 were CD45RO-negative and were positively selected for CCR7, with terminally differentiated effector memory CD45RA+ cells excluded. This sample was taken from a study of shared clonotypes between healthy human individuals. On the study more broadly: CD4 naive and memory got three plates each, CD8 naive two, CD8 memory one.

The CDR3 runs to 12 residues. Germline CDR1 and CDR2: SQVTM and ANQGSEA. Deletions cut 7 bases from V and 3 bases from J, with 12 bases between. Profiling relied on immunoSEQ multiplex PCR, and the TCRdb table lists in-frame clones only, not all of them. The data show about 600,000 clones, with about 95% seen just once and 0.085% to 0.11% held by the top ten. General observations from the study: Clonotypes not shared had lower generation probabilities than those common to all four donors.

The receptor's source is a woman aged 30 to 39 in good health. The source material was naive CD8+ T cells sorted from blood. J is TRBJ1-1 and V is TRBV29-1, with a possible D match to TRBD1 (6 bases). CDR3 DNA sequence: TGCAGCGGTGAGTCAGGGGACACTGAAGCTTTCTTT. Protein sequence: CSGESGDTEAFF.